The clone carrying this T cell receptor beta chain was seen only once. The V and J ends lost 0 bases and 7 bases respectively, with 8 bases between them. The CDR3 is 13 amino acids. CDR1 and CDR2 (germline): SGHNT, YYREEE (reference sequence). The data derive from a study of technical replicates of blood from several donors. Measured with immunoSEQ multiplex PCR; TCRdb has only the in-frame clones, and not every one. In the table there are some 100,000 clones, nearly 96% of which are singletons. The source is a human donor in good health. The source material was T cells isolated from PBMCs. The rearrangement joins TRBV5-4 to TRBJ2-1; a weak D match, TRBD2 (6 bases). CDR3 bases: TGTGCCAGCAGCTTGGATCTAGCGAATGAGCAGTTCTTC. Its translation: CASSLDLANEQFF.